The rows below give T cell receptor beta chains drawn from one sample of a study of blood T cell repertoires in COVID-19. Produced via immunoSEQ multiplex PCR; TCRdb's table is partial and in-frame only. The sample has under 200,000 clones, 90% seen once. The sequenced material came from peripheral blood. All receptors derive from a man aged 50-60 years with acute or convalescent COVID-19. CDR3s include the opening cysteine and the closing phenylalanine or tryptophan. A D gene is named only where the DNA matches it firmly. The listing skips clone size in some rows; elsewhere it reads once, few, many or a size class.

.	TRBV18	.	TRBJ2-5	TGTGCCAGCTCACCACTTGGGGCTGGGGAGACCCAGTACTTC	CASSPLGAGETQYF
.	TRBV7-5	.	TRBJ1-4	TGTGTCAGAAGCTTAGGGAGACAGGCATCTAATGAAAAACTGTTTTTT	CVRSLGRQASNEKLFF
.	TRBV10-3	.	TRBJ2-7	TGTGCCATCAGTGAAAATCAACTCTCCTACGAGCAGTACTTC	CAISENQLSYEQYF
once	TRBV30	TRBD1	TRBJ1-4	TGTGCCTGGAGTCTTGAGGCAGGGGGAGGTGAAAAACTGTTTTTT	CAWSLEAGGGEKLFF
.	TRBV6-6	TRBD2	TRBJ2-1	TGTGCCAGCAGTTACGCTAAAGCGGGATTCAATGAGCAGTTCTTC	CASSYAKAGFNEQFF
.	TRBV27	TRBD1	TRBJ2-2	TGTGCCAGCTTACCCAGATACCTCCAAGGACAGGGAAGCACCGGGGAGCTGTTTTTT	CASLPRYLQGQGSTGELFF
.	TRBV28	.	TRBJ1-4	TGTGCCAGCAGTTTATGGGGAGGGGGACTGTTTTTT	CASSLWGGGLFF
.	TRBV18	TRBD2	TRBJ2-1	TGTGCCAGCTCACCTAAGGACATCCGACTAGCGGGAGGGAAAAATGAGCAGTTCTTC	CASSPKDIRLAGGKNEQFF
.	TRBV30	.	TRBJ2-5	TGTGCCTGCTCGCGGGGGCTTCGGGAGACCCAGTACTTC	CACSRGLRETQYF
.	TRBV23-1	.	TRBJ1-3	TGCGCCAGGATGGGGGGGTTATCCGGAAACACCATATATTTT	CARMGGLSGNTIYF
.	TRBV4-1	TRBD1	TRBJ1-2	TGCGCCAGCAGCCAGCTACCGGGACAGGGTTTCTATGGCTACACCTTC	CASSQLPGQGFYGYTF
.	TRBV19	.	TRBJ1-2	TGTGCCAGGCCCCCGGCAGGCGACTATGGCTACACCTTC	CARPPAGDYGYTF
.	TRBV30	.	TRBJ2-4	TGTGCCTGGAGTGGACGGGTTGCCCCCCTAGCCAAAAACATTCAGTACTTC	CAWSGRVAPLAKNIQYF
.	TRBV25-1	.	TRBJ1-2	TGTGCCAGCAGTGTTGGGACAAGCAGGGGCTACACCTTC	CASSVGTSRGYTF
once	TRBV7-9	.	TRBJ2-1	TGTGCCAGCAGCTTGAGACAGGTATACAATGAGCAGTTCTTC	CASSLRQVYNEQFF
.	TRBV15	.	TRBJ1-5	TGTGCCACCAGCAGAGCGAGGGGGTCTCAGCCCCAGCATTTT	CATSRARGSQPQHF
.	TRBV28	TRBD1	TRBJ1-2	TGTGCCAGCAGCCGCCCCGACAGGGGGCTGTATGGCTACACCTTC	CASSRPDRGLYGYTF
.	TRBV6-2/TRBV6-3	TRBD1	TRBJ1-5	TGTGCCAGCAGTCCCTCGGGACAGGGGGGAAACAATCAGCCCCAGCATTTT	CASSPSGQGGNNQPQHF
.	TRBV19	TRBD1	TRBJ2-7	TGTGCCAGTTCGACAGGGTTCTTCGAGCAGTACTTC	CASSTGFFEQYF
few	TRBV4-2	.	TRBJ1-1	TGTGCCAGCAGCCAAAGAGTCAAGAACACTGAAGCTTTCTTT	CASSQRVKNTEAFF
.	TRBV5-1	TRBD1	TRBJ1-1	TGCGCCAGCAGCTTGGACAGGGGAGCTGAAGCTTTCTTT	CASSLDRGAEAFF
.	TRBV15	TRBD2	TRBJ2-5	TGTGCCACCAGCAAGAGCGGGCGGGGGAGAATAGAGACCCAGTACTTC	CATSKSGRGRIETQYF
.	TRBV28	TRBD1	TRBJ1-3	TGTGCCAGCAGCTCCTCTCAGGACAGGGCGCTTGGAAACACCATATATTTT	CASSSSQDRALGNTIYF
once	TRBV6-5	TRBD1	TRBJ1-4	TGTGCCAGCAGCCGCGGGACAGGGAATGAAAAACTGTTTTTT	CASSRGTGNEKLFF
.	TRBV6-5	TRBD1	TRBJ1-2	TGTGCCAGCAGTTACTCGGGACAGATCAACTATGGCTACACCTTC	CASSYSGQINYGYTF
.	TRBV10-3	.	TRBJ2-3	TGTGCCATCAGTGACACGACCTATCTAGCGCCCAGCACAGATACGCAGTATTTT	CAISDTTYLAPSTDTQYF
.	TRBV11-2	TRBD2	TRBJ2-3	TGTGCCAGCAGCCGTCTAGCGGGGTATAGCACAGATACGCAGTATTTT	CASSRLAGYSTDTQYF
.	TRBV6-2/TRBV6-3	TRBD2	TRBJ2-1	TGTGCCAGCAGTGACCCGGGACTAGCGAAGAATGAGCAGTTCTTC	CASSDPGLAKNEQFF
.	TRBV27	TRBD2	TRBJ2-7	TGTGCCAGCAGCCGACTGACTAGCGGGAGGCACGAGCAGTACTTC	CASSRLTSGRHEQYF
.	TRBV7-2	TRBD2	TRBJ2-5	TGTGCCAGCAGCCCGGGGCTAGCGGAACAGACCCAGTACTTC	CASSPGLAEQTQYF
.	TRBV6-5	TRBD1	TRBJ1-1	TGTGCCAGCAGTTACCGGACAGGGCATAACACTGAAGCTTTCTTT	CASSYRTGHNTEAFF
once	TRBV19	TRBD2	TRBJ2-1	TGTCGTGAGACTAGCGGGAGTATTGAGCAGTTCTTC	CRETSGSIEQFF
.	TRBV27	TRBD2	TRBJ2-1	TGTGCCAGCAGTATAACGACTAGCGGGACCGGGCAGTTCTTC	CASSITTSGTGQFF
few	TRBV19	TRBD1	TRBJ1-1	TGTGCCAGTAGTTTGGACAGGGGGCTGACTGAAGCTTTCTTT	CASSLDRGLTEAFF
.	TRBV7-8	TRBD1	TRBJ1-5	TGTGCCAGCAGCTTAGGAGGGACAGGGGAGAAGCAGCCCCAGCATTTT	CASSLGGTGEKQPQHF
.	TRBV6-5	.	TRBJ1-6	TGTGCCAGCAGGCGAATTCTCGGTTCACCCCTCCACTTT	CASRRILGSPLHF